Below, 25 T cell receptor beta chains from the same sample are listed, as sequenced in a study of shared clonotypes between healthy human individuals. CD45RO-negative cells were positively selected for CCR7, leaving out terminally differentiated effector memory CD45RA+ cells. Data came from immunoSEQ multiplex PCR; TCRdb stores just in-frame clones and leaves some out. The table records about 680,000 clones, roughly 94% of them present only once. The sample was naive CD8+ T cells sorted from blood. Source of these receptors: a man younger than 45 in good health.

The V and J genes are TRBV28 and TRBJ2-7; D might be TRBD1 or TRBD2, each matching 5 bases. The germline V and J ends were trimmed by 6 bases and 4 bases, with 13 bases remaining between them. This CDR3 has 13 amino acids. Germline V gene sequence: CDR1 MDHEN, CDR2 SYDVKM. CDR3 in amino acids: CASRAGTAYEQYF. The CDR3 DNA reads TGTGCCAGCAGGGCCGGGACGGCATACGAGCAGTACTTC.

This chain links TRBV28 with TRBJ2-7; no clear D gene. V dropped 3 bases and J dropped 7 bases, with 13 bases sitting between them. Germline lookup yields CDR1 MDHEN and CDR2 SYDVKM. CDR3 length equals 13 residues. CDR3 amino acids: CASSLREVPEQYF. CDR3 nucleotide sequence: TGTGCCAGCAGTTTGAGAGAAGTCCCAGAGCAGTACTTC.

The chain combines TRBV7-6 with TRBJ2-3, with TRBD2 matching 7 bases. The CDR3 loop spans 16 amino acids. Germline CDR1 SGHVS, CDR2 FNYEAQ. The ends lost 4 bases at V and 6 bases at J; junction bases unmatched: 13. The CDR3 is CASSSRGTGRTDTQYF. The CDR3 DNA is TGTGCCAGCAGCTCCCGAGGCACCGGGAGGACCGATACGCAGTATTTT.

CDR3 coding DNA: TGTGCCTGGATCCAGGGGGCCCCCGGGGAGCTGTTTTTT. It is translated as CAWIQGAPGELFF. V gene TRBV30 combines with J gene TRBJ2-2, with 8 positions matching TRBD1. V trimming: 4 bases; J trimming: 6 bases; junction bases outside the gene matches: 4. CDR3 length: 13 amino acids. Looked up from germline, CDR1 is GTSNPN and CDR2 is SVGIG (reference sequence).

The rearrangement uses TRBV10-2 and TRBJ2-5; D is unclear. V was shortened by 4 bases and J by 4 bases, with 16 bases between the two germline ends. The CDR3 sequence is 15 residues long. Germline CDR1 and CDR2: WSHSY and SAAADI. DNA of the CDR3: TGCGCCAGCAGTGTGGTGTCGATTAACCTAGAGACCCAGTACTTC. This gives the protein CASSVVSINLETQYF.

This sequence joins TRBV5-4 and TRBJ1-2; D gene unclear. This CDR3 has 16 residues. V dropped 0 bases and J dropped 5 bases, with 17 bases sitting between them. Germline V lookup: CDR1 SGHNT, CDR2 YYREEE (reference sequence). CDR3 residues: CASSLDLGSPSYGYTF. The CDR3 DNA is TGTGCCAGCAGCTTGGATCTGGGCTCTCCCTCTTATGGCTACACCTTC.

The chain employs TRBV6-1 and TRBJ2-1; D unclear. V was clipped by 10 bases and J by 4 bases, with 14 bases between them. In germline, CDR1 is MNHNS, CDR2 SASEGT. The CDR3 is made up of 13 amino acids. The CDR3 loop is CAITRLTYNEQFF. The CDR3 DNA reads TGTGCCATCACCCGGCTGACTTACAATGAGCAGTTCTTC.

V and J are TRBV27 and TRBJ2-7; perhaps TRBD1 as D (6 bases). CDR1 is MNHEY and CDR2 is SMNVEV in the germline V gene (reference sequence). There are 14 residues in the CDR3. Deletions cut 5 bases from V and 2 bases from J, with 13 bases between. Written as DNA, the CDR3 is TGTGCCAGCAGTATACAGGGATGGGCCTACGAGCAGTACTTC. Translated: CASSIQGWAYEQYF.

V gene TRBV7-2 combines with J gene TRBJ2-7; no firm D call. V lost 4 bases and J lost 3, with 10 bases in between. Germline V CDR1 and CDR2: SGHTA, FQGNSA. The CDR3 has 13 residues. CDR3 residues: CASSSLGRYEQYF. Here the CDR3 DNA reads TGTGCCAGCAGCTCTTTGGGTCGCTACGAGCAGTACTTC.

This rearrangement joins TRBV7-9 to TRBJ2-2; D perhaps matches TRBD2 (6 bases). The CDR3 sequence is 18 residues long. The germline V and J ends were trimmed by 1 base and 0 bases, with 15 bases remaining between them. Germline-derived CDR1 and CDR2 are SEHNR and FQNEAQ (reference sequence). DNA for the CDR3: TGTGCCAGCAGCTTAGTCTTGGGGAGGCAGGCGAACACCGGGGAGCTGTTTTTT. Its protein product is CASSLVLGRQANTGELFF.

The chain combines TRBV4-3 with TRBJ2-7, with a possible D match to TRBD1 (5 bases). Germline V gene lookup returns CDR1 LGHNA and CDR2 YSLEER. CDR3 size: 18 residues. Trimming shortened V by 2 bases and J by 3 bases, and 23 bases separated the two germline ends. CDR3 coding DNA: TGCGCCAGCAGCCAAAACATGGGGATTCAAGGGGAAAACTACGAGCAGTACTTC. Translating gives CASSQNMGIQGENYEQYF.

The V call is TRBV11-2, the J call TRBJ2-3; D is possibly TRBD2 (7 bases). The CDR3 loop spans 15 amino acids. Deletions cut 7 bases from V and 1 base from J, with 15 bases between. The germline V gene encodes CDR1 SGHAT and CDR2 FQNNGV. CDR3 sequence (DNA): TGTGCCAGCACCCCGGGGGCGGGAGGCACAGATACGCAGTATTTT. As protein: CASTPGAGGTDTQYF.

The genes are TRBV6-1 and TRBJ2-2, with 7 bases aligning to TRBD1. V trimming: 7 bases; J trimming: 0 bases; junction bases outside the gene matches: 2. Germline-derived CDR1 and CDR2 are MNHNS and SASEGT. The CDR3 contains 14 residues. The CDR3 nucleotides are TGTGCCAGCATTGGGACAGCGAACACCGGGGAGCTGTTTTTT. Protein sequence: CASIGTANTGELFF.

The chain couples TRBV29-1 to TRBJ1-1; perhaps TRBD1 as D (6 bases). The CDR3 is made up of 10 amino acids. Germline CDR1 is SQVTM and CDR2 is ANQGSEA. Between the trimmed V and J ends, which lost 8 bases and 8 bases, there was a span of 12 bases. Written as DNA, the CDR3 is TGCAGCCTCGGGGGGGCGGAAGCTTTCTTT. Its translation is CSLGGAEAFF.

The genes are TRBV27 and TRBJ2-7; 12 bases are shared with TRBD2. The V and J ends lost 4 bases and 4 bases, in that order; junction bases with no gene match: 5. CDR3 length: 15 amino acids. Germline V gene lookup returns CDR1 MNHEY and CDR2 SMNVEV (reference sequence). The chain's CDR3 is CASSSLAGGYYEQYF. CDR3 in DNA: TGTGCCAGCAGTTCACTAGCGGGAGGTTATTACGAGCAGTACTTC.

The chain joins TRBV28 to TRBJ2-1, with TRBD1 identical over 7 bases. Per germline, CDR1 MDHEN and CDR2 SYDVKM. This CDR3 contains 16 residues. V dropped 5 bases and J dropped 7; count of bases not matched to a gene: 14. CDR3 amino acids: CASSVRDRSFQNEQFF. CDR3 DNA sequence: TGTGCCAGCAGTGTCCGGGACAGATCGTTTCAAAATGAGCAGTTCTTC.

The V gene is TRBV29-1, the J gene TRBJ1-1; 9 positions match TRBD1. After removal of 7 bases from V and 4 bases from J, the junction contained 7 bases not matched to a gene. This CDR3 has 13 amino acids. Per germline, CDR1 SQVTM and CDR2 ANQGSEA. DNA for the CDR3: TGCAGCGGTGGGACAGGGCCTTCCACTGAAGCTTTCTTT. Translation: CSGGTGPSTEAFF.

The chain employs TRBV7-2 and TRBJ1-2, with TRBD1 matching 8 bases. Per germline, CDR1 SGHTA and CDR2 FQGNSA. V lost 6 bases to trimming and J lost 2 bases; unmatched junction nucleotides: 11. This CDR3 contains 16 residues. CDR3 sequence reads: CASRAADRAVNYGYTF. The CDR3 coding sequence is TGTGCCAGCAGAGCCGCGGACAGGGCGGTAAACTATGGCTACACCTTC.

The V gene is TRBV18, the J gene TRBJ2-5; D unclear. The DNA end is a closer match to TRBJ2-7, so the J assignment may be wrong. Per the germline V gene, CDR1 is KGHSH and CDR2 is LQKENI. The CDR3 consists of 14 residues. The CDR3 sequence: CASSPPLGDYEQYF. CDR3 coding DNA: TGTGCCAGCTCACCACCGCTCGGCGACTACGAGCAGTACTTC.

The chain recombines TRBV30 with TRBJ2-2, with TRBD1 matching 8 bases. The CDR3 sequence is 15 residues long. Germline-derived CDR1 and CDR2 are GTSNPN and SVGIG (reference sequence). V lost 0 bases, J lost 6 bases, and 6 bases stayed unmatched. CDR3 DNA sequence: TGTGCCTGGAGTGTCCCGGACAGGGCTGCCGGGGAGCTGTTTTTT. It yields the protein CAWSVPDRAAGELFF. Variable domain in full (rest from reference TRBV30 and TRBJ2-2): SQTIHQWPATLVQPVGSPLSLECTVEGTSNPNLYWYRQAAGRGLQLLFYSVGIGQISSEVPQNLSASRPQDRQFILSSKKLLLSDSGFYLCAWSVPDRAAGELFFGEGSRLTVL.

This chain links TRBV19 with TRBJ2-3; the D call may be TRBD1 or TRBD2 (7 bases each). CDR1 and CDR2 from the germline V gene are LNHDA and SQIVND (reference sequence). The V gene lost 2 bases and the J gene lost 0 bases, with 15 bases spanning the gap. The CDR3 extends over 17 amino acids. The CDR3: CASSIPQGGTSTDTQYF. The CDR3 DNA is TGTGCCAGTAGTATACCCCAGGGGGGGACTAGCACAGATACGCAGTATTTT.

This chain links TRBV7-2 with TRBJ2-7; 12 bases agree with TRBD2. Trimming at V came to 5 bases and at J to 4 bases, leaving 6 bases not matched to a gene. The CDR3 sequence is 15 residues long. CDR1 is SGHTA, CDR2 FQGNSA, per germline. The CDR3 nucleotides are TGTGCCAGCAGCCGGGAGACTAGCGGGAGTTACGAGCAGTACTTC. It translates to CASSRETSGSYEQYF.

J is TRBJ2-2 and V is TRBV6-5, with TRBD1 identical over 7 bases. This CDR3 has 15 amino acids. V dropped 4 bases and J dropped 4; count of bases not matched to a gene: 6. Per the germline V gene, CDR1 is MNHEY and CDR2 is SVGAGI. The CDR3 nucleotides are TGTGCCAGCAGTTCAAGGACAGGCCCCACCGGGGAGCTGTTTTTT. It specifies CASSSRTGPTGELFF.

The chain links TRBV5-6 to TRBJ1-5; 7 bases are a match to TRBD1. The V segment lost 6 bases and the J segment 3 bases; nucleotides outside the gene matches: 9. Germline V gene sequence: CDR1 SGHDT, CDR2 YYEEEE. This CDR3 comprises 15 residues. The CDR3 sequence: CASTLTGSNNQPQHF. The CDR3 nucleotides read TGTGCCAGCACCCTGACAGGGTCGAACAATCAGCCCCAGCATTTT.

The chain uses TRBV12-2 and TRBJ2-3; the table gives TRBD1 as D, unverified against the DNA. TRBV12-2 is a pseudogene locus. The CDR3 spans 17 residues. In nucleotides, the CDR3 is TGTGCAAGTCGCTTAGGGGACAGAATCGCTAGCACAGATACGCAGTATTTT. Translation gives CASRLGDRIASTDTQYF.